Each of the 10 T cell receptor beta chains below was sequenced from the same sample in a study of CD8 T cells in ankylosing spondylitis. From the 5' RACE reads, TCRdb called clonotypes with MiXCR, one entry per CDR3 protein. The data contain around 320,000 distinct CDR3 sequences, 20% of them singletons. Sequenced: blood, either unsorted or a sorted T cell fraction (not recorded which). All receptors derive from a female donor with ankylosing spondylitis or in good health (not recorded which).

This clonotype appeared a single time. The gene calls are TRBV4-3 and TRBJ2-3; D may be TRBD2 (5 bases). There are 15 residues in the CDR3. The V gene's germline CDR1 is LGHNA and CDR2 YSLEER. V was cut by 0 bases and J by 5 bases, with 12 bases left in between. CDR3 DNA sequence: TGCGCCAGCAGCCAAGAGGAGCGGCTCCAAGATACGCAGTATTTT. Its translation: CASSQEERLQDTQYF.

This clonotype has just a few counts. This sequence joins TRBV6-5 and TRBJ2-1; TRBD2 is a possible D gene (6 bases). Germline V gives CDR1 MNHEY, CDR2 SVGAGI. The CDR3 is made up of 14 amino acids. Trimming stripped 4 bases from V and 6 bases from J, with 13 bases between. CDR3 DNA: TGTGCCAGCAGTTTAGGCGGACTACCCAATGAGCAGTTCTTC. Protein sequence: CASSLGGLPNEQFF.

There are a few counts of this clonotype. CDR3 sequence reads: CATSRDLAGGRDTQYF. CDR3 DNA: TGTGCCACCAGCAGAGATCTCGCGGGAGGGCGCGATACGCAGTATTTT. This chain links TRBV15 with TRBJ2-3, with 9 bases that match TRBD2. CDR1 and CDR2 from the germline V gene are LNHNV and YYDKDF (reference sequence). With V trimmed by 0 bases and J by 6 bases, 7 bases remained unmatched. The CDR3 consists of 16 residues.

This chain links TRBV7-9 with TRBJ2-3; 7 nucleotides agree with TRBD2. This CDR3 contains 16 residues. Per germline, CDR1 SEHNR and CDR2 FQNEAQ (reference sequence). V gave up 3 bases and J gave up 4 bases; unmatched junction bases: 10. CDR3 DNA sequence: TGTGCCAGCAGCTTGCGGGGGAGGGCCTGGGCAGATACGCAGTATTTT. Amino acids: CASSLRGRAWADTQYF. The complete variable domain, with remaining parts taken from reference TRBV7-9 and TRBJ2-3, reads DTGVSQNPRHKITKRGQNVTFRCDPISEHNRLYWYRQTLGQGPEFLTYFQNEAQLEKSRLLSDRFSAERPKGSFSTLEIQRTEQGDSAMYLCASSLRGRAWADTQYFGPGTRLTVL.

This clonotype appeared many times. The rearrangement uses TRBV7-9 and TRBJ1-2, with D uncertain. CDR1 is SEHNR, CDR2 FQNEAQ, per germline (reference sequence). Trimming shortened V by 5 bases and J by 4 bases, and 5 bases separated the two germline ends. The CDR3 has 11 amino acids. CDR3 sequence reads: CASSQSYGYTF. CDR3 sequence (DNA): TGTGCCAGCAGCCAGAGCTATGGCTACACCTTC.

The rearrangement links TRBV6-1 to TRBJ1-6, with D hard to call. Germline loops: CDR1 MNHNS, CDR2 SASEGT. There are 13 residues in the CDR3. V was clipped by 6 bases and J by 7 bases, with 10 bases between them. CDR3 region: CASSTMTNSPLHF. The CDR3 DNA reads TGTGCCAGCAGCACCATGACGAATTCACCCCTCCACTTT.

The table lists this clonotype with many counts. The V call is TRBV20-1, the J call TRBJ2-5; D possibly corresponds to TRBD2 (5 bases). This CDR3 is built from 11 residues. V was cut by 5 bases and J by 3 bases, with 7 bases left in between. Germline values: CDR1 DFQATT, CDR2 SNEGSKA (reference sequence). CDR3 DNA sequence: TGCAGTGCTTTGAGGGAAGAGACCCAGTACTTC. This translates into CSALREETQYF.

This clonotype was recorded at least ten times. The gene calls are TRBV20-1 and TRBJ2-1, with a weak D call TRBD2 (6 bases). CDR3 length: 16 amino acids. V lost 3 bases, J lost 7 bases, and 22 bases lay in between. CDR1 is DFQATT, CDR2 SNEGSKA, per germline (reference sequence). In DNA, the CDR3 is TGCAGTGCTAGCTTTTACGGGAGTGTTAGGTGGAATGAGCAGTTCTTC. Its translation: CSASFYGSVRWNEQFF.

V usage is TRBV20-1 and J usage is TRBJ2-1; no clear D. The CDR3 has 18 amino acids. The V and J ends lost 3 bases and 5 bases respectively, with 26 bases between them. Germline V gives CDR1 DFQATT, CDR2 SNEGSKA (reference sequence). CDR3 sequence: CSASRPLARLTIHNEQFF. The CDR3 bases are TGCAGTGCTAGTAGGCCGCTCGCACGGCTCACGATCCACAATGAGCAGTTCTTC.

This clonotype was detected only a few times. The chain carries TRBV27 and TRBJ2-2; 8 bases align to TRBD2. The J segment lost 1 base and the V segment lost 3 bases, leaving 1 base of the junction unmatched. Germline assignment: CDR1 MNHEY and CDR2 SMNVEV (reference sequence). CDR3 size: 15 residues. The CDR3 bases are TGTGCCAGCAGTTTCACTAGCGGGAACACCGGGGAGCTGTTTTTT. As protein: CASSFTSGNTGELFF.